Following are 17 T cell receptor beta chains from one sample sequenced in a study of blood T cells in healthy people across ages. Next came a second PCR, run for about 7 to 12 cycles, which used a sample-barcoded 5' primer along with a J-beta primer mix. Each CDR3 protein gets one entry after TCRdb re-called the 5' RACE reads with MiXCR. Seen here are hundreds of thousands of distinct CDR3 sequences, approximately 53% observed once, and the top ten hold 25% to 30%. Specimen: blood. Receptors originate from a man aged 40-55 years in good health.

The V and J genes are TRBV27 and TRBJ1-2, with D tentatively TRBD1 (6 bases). The CDR3 length is 15 residues. Germline CDR1 and CDR2: MNHEY and SMNVEV (reference sequence). The germline V and J ends were trimmed by 6 bases and 4 bases, with 18 bases remaining between them. DNA for the CDR3: TGTGCCAGCAGCGACGGGGACAAGGATTTCTATGGCTACACCTTC. Its protein product is CASSDGDKDFYGYTF.

This clonotype was picked up a small number of times. J is TRBJ2-3 and V is TRBV4-3; 15 bases fit TRBD2. CDR3 length: 18 amino acids. V lost 2 bases and J lost 6; bases outside the gene matches: 9. Germline loops: CDR1 LGHNA, CDR2 YSLEER. This CDR3 is CASSQSGLAGGFTDTQYF. The CDR3 DNA follows: TGCGCCAGCAGCCAAAGCGGACTAGCGGGAGGGTTCACGGATACGCAGTATTTT.

The rearrangement joins TRBV5-1 to TRBJ2-5; 12 bases agree with TRBD1. Near its end, the DNA agrees better with TRBJ2-7, so the J call may be wrong. Germline V gene lookup returns CDR1 SGHRS and CDR2 YFSETQ. CDR3 size: 15 residues. CDR3 coding DNA: TGCGCCAGCAGCACGGGACAGGGGGCGCATAACGAGCAGTACTTC. The encoded protein is CASSTGQGAHNEQYF.

The chain has TRBV20-1 and TRBJ1-5; D call uncertain. This CDR3 comprises 14 residues. Trimming took 1 base from V and 1 from J, leaving 8 bases between them. In germline, CDR1 is DFQATT, CDR2 SNEGSKA (reference sequence). CDR3 sequence (DNA): TGCAGTGCTAGAGTTCGGGAAAGCAATCAGCCCCAGCATTTT. Its protein product is CSARVRESNQPQHF.

This chain joins TRBV7-2 and TRBJ1-4; D is ambiguous. The CDR3 runs 15 residues. CDR1 and CDR2 (germline): SGHTA, FQGNSA. V dropped 4 bases and J dropped 3 bases, with 12 bases sitting between them. CDR3 nucleotide sequence: TGTGCCAGCAGCTCCCTCCGGCAGCCTAATGAAAAACTGTTTTTT. Amino acid sequence: CASSSLRQPNEKLFF. The variable domain in full, with the rest retrieved from reference TRBV7-2 and TRBJ1-4, is GAGVSQSPSNKVTEKGKDVELRCDPISGHTALYWYRQSLGQGLEFLIYFQGNSAPDKSGLPSDRFSAERTGGSVSTLTIQRTQQEDSAVYLCASSSLRQPNEKLFFGSGTQLSVL.

This clonotype was seen a few times. The rearrangement links TRBV5-1 to TRBJ1-2; 8 nucleotides agree with TRBD1. CDR3 size: 15 residues. Germline assignment: CDR1 SGHRS and CDR2 YFSETQ. The trim removed 4 bases at V and 4 bases at J, leaving 9 bases unmatched. As DNA, the CDR3 is TGCGCCAGCAGCGCGGACAGGGCCTCGGGCTATGGCTACACCTTC. This codes for CASSADRASGYGYTF.

Comment on this clonotype: A single base separates this from a much larger clone, so it may be a read error. This chain connects TRBV28 to TRBJ2-5; 10 bases fit TRBD1. The better agreement between TRBJ2-7 and the DNA end casts doubt on the J call. Germline CDR1 MDHEN, CDR2 SYDVKM. The CDR3 has 12 residues. The CDR3 loop reads CATGTGVYEQYF. CDR3 DNA: TGTGCCACCGGGACAGGGGTCTACGAGCAGTACTTC.

The chain has TRBV5-1 and TRBJ2-7, with D possibly being TRBD2 (5 bases). In germline, CDR1 is SGHRS, CDR2 YFSETQ. The CDR3 spans 15 residues. V was pared by 4 bases and J by 3 bases, with 17 bases between. The CDR3 DNA follows: TGCGCCAGCAGCCGACTTTCCCAAGAGGGCTACGAGCAGTACTTC. Protein product: CASSRLSQEGYEQYF.

The chain has TRBV7-9 and TRBJ2-1; 9 positions agree with TRBD1. The better agreement between TRBJ2-7 and the DNA end casts doubt on the J call. CDR3 size: 17 residues. The germline gives CDR1 SEHNR, CDR2 FQNEAQ (reference sequence). The chain's CDR3 is CASSSLLTGGVYNEQYF. CDR3 nucleotides: TGTGCCAGCAGCTCCCTCCTAACAGGGGGCGTCTACAATGAGCAGTACTTC.

The chain's CDR3 is CASSLPSPAGSYEQYF. CDR3 nucleotide sequence: TGTGCCAGCAGTTTACCTTCACCAGCCGGCTCCTACGAGCAGTACTTC. This rearrangement joins TRBV28 to TRBJ2-7; no clear D. V was cut by 2 bases and J by 0 bases, with 14 bases left in between. The CDR3 is made up of 16 amino acids. Per the germline V gene, CDR1 is MDHEN and CDR2 is SYDVKM.

This chain uses TRBV11-1 with TRBJ2-4, with TRBD2 matching 7 bases. The J call may be in error: the DNA end matches TRBJ2-7 better. Germline-derived CDR1 and CDR2 are SGHAT and FQDESV (reference sequence). The CDR3 totals 16 residues. The CDR3 region is CASSLPSGANPYEQYF. In DNA form, the CDR3 reads TGTGCCAGCAGCTTACCGAGCGGGGCGAACCCGTACGAGCAGTACTTC.

V is TRBV7-2 and J is TRBJ1-4, with a tentative D call TRBD1 (6 bases). Per germline, CDR1 SGHTA and CDR2 FQGNSA. The V end lost 5 bases, the J end lost 4 bases, and 14 bases lay between the germline ends. This CDR3 is built from 15 residues. CDR3 in DNA: TGTGCCAGCAGCCACCAGACAGGAAGTAATGAAAAACTGTTTTTT. Protein: CASSHQTGSNEKLFF. The whole variable domain, filled in from reference TRBV7-2 and TRBJ1-4, reads GAGVSQSPSNKVTEKGKDVELRCDPISGHTALYWYRQSLGQGLEFLIYFQGNSAPDKSGLPSDRFSAERTGGSVSTLTIQRTQQEDSAVYLCASSHQTGSNEKLFFGSGTQLSVL.

This chain uses TRBV5-8 with TRBJ1-1, with TRBD1 as a possible D gene (6 bases). The CDR3 is made up of 14 amino acids. V shed 0 bases and J shed 6 bases, with 12 bases lying between them. Germline lookup yields CDR1 SGHTS and CDR2 YDEGEE. This CDR3 is CASSLEMTGSEAFF. As DNA, the CDR3 is TGTGCCAGCAGCTTGGAAATGACAGGTTCTGAAGCTTTCTTT.

In its sample, this clonotype was seen a few times. In nucleotides, the CDR3 is TGTGCCAGCAGCTCTTTAGTAGCGGGAGAGAAAGGAAATGAGCAGTTCTTC. Protein: CASSSLVAGEKGNEQFF. The chain has TRBV7-9 and TRBJ2-1, with TRBD2 matching 9 bases. The junction had 14 bases not matched to a gene; V was cut back by 4 bases and J by 7 bases. Germline CDR1 SEHNR, CDR2 FQNEAQ (reference sequence). CDR3 length equals 17 residues.

This chain connects TRBV3-1 to TRBJ1-6, with 7 bases lining up with TRBD1. Germline V gene lookup returns CDR1 LGHDT and CDR2 YNNKEL (reference sequence). V lost 3 bases and J lost 10; bases outside the gene matches: 9. This CDR3 has 15 residues. This CDR3 is CASSQWGQLDSPLHF. Here the CDR3 DNA reads TGTGCCAGCAGCCAGTGGGGACAGTTGGACTCACCCCTCCACTTT.

The V call is TRBV6-2 or TRBV6-3, the J call TRBJ2-2; 10 bases line up with TRBD2. Germline V CDR1 and CDR2: MNHEY, SVGEGT. V lost 7 bases, J lost 4 bases, and 9 bases stayed unmatched. This CDR3 comprises 16 residues. In DNA form, the CDR3 reads TGTGCCAGCACGCCTCGACTAGCGGGTGGCACCGGGGAGCTGTTTTTT. Its protein is CASTPRLAGGTGELFF.

The chain links TRBV20-1 to TRBJ2-7, with D perhaps TRBD2 (5 bases). The CDR3 sequence is 15 residues long. The V end was cut by 3 bases, the J end by 0 bases, with 15 bases between. Per the germline V gene, CDR1 is DFQATT and CDR2 is SNEGSKA (reference sequence). In DNA, the CDR3 is TGCAGTGCTAGCCCCCGACTAACGAGCTCCTACGAGCAGTACTTC. Translating it yields CSASPRLTSSYEQYF.